This T cell receptor beta chain was found in a study of blood T cell repertoires in COVID-19. In the study overall: The origin of the acute and convalescent COVID-19 samples was the United States, Italy and Spain. From T cells, B-cell-depleted T cells, or PBMCs came the material, which was cDNA or gDNA.

Followed over time, Seattle patients had been enrolled while infection was active. CDR1 and CDR2 from the germline V gene are SGHVS and FNYEAQ. This CDR3 comprises 15 residues. The V and J ends lost 4 bases and 1 base, in that order; junction bases with no gene match: 5. Original processing methods: Estimated nucleated cell counts came from reference gene primer amplification. Assay: immunoSEQ multiplex PCR; the TCRdb copy retains only in-frame clones and omits some. The V and J calls and the clone size are those of that table, but D and trimming were determined from the DNA. Of 250,000 to 350,000 clones in the sample, 88% were seen once.

The TCR comes from a woman aged 25 to 39 with COVID-19, enrolled during active disease. This rearrangement joins TRBV7-6 to TRBJ1-1, with 8 bases matching TRBD1. Sequencing was performed on peripheral blood. The CDR3 sequence is CASSSGGAWNTEAFF. The CDR3 coding sequence is TGTGCCAGCAGCTCAGGGGGCGCATGGAACACTGAAGCTTTCTTT.